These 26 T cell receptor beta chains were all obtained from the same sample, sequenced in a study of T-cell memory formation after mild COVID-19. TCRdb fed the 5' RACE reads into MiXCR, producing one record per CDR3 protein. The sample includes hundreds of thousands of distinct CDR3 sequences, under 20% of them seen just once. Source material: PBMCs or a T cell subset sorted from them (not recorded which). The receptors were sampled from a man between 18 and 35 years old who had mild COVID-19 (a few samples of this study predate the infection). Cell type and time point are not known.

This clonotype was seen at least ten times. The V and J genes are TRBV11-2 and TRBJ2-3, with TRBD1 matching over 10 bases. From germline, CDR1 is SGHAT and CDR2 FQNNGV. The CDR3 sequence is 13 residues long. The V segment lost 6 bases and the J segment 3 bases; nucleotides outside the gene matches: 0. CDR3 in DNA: TGTGCCAGCAGGGACAGGGGGACAGATACGCAGTATTTT. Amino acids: CASRDRGTDTQYF.

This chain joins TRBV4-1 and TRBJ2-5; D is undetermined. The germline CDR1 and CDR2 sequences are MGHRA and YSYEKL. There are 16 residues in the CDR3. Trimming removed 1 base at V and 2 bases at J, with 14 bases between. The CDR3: CASSQVSVNLQETQYF. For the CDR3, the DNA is TGCGCCAGCAGCCAAGTTTCGGTCAACCTTCAAGAGACCCAGTACTTC.

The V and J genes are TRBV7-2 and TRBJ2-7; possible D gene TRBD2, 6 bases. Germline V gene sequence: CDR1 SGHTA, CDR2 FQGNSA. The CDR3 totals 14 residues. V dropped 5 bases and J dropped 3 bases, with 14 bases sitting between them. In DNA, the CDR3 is TGTGCCAGCAGCCTCGGACGGCGGGACTACGAGCAGTACTTC. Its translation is CASSLGRRDYEQYF.

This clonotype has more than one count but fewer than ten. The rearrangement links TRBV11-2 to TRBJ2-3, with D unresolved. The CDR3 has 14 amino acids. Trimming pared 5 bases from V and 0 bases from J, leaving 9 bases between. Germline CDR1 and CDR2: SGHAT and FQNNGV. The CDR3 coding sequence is TGTGCCAGCAGCGCTGGACCGAGCACAGATACGCAGTATTTT. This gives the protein CASSAGPSTDTQYF.

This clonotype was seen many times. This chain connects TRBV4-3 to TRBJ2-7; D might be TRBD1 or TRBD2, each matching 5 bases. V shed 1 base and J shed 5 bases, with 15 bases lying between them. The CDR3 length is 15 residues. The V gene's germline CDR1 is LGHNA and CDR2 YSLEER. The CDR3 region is CASSQAWDPYHEQYF. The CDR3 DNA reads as TGCGCCAGCAGCCAAGCATGGGACCCTTATCACGAGCAGTACTTC.

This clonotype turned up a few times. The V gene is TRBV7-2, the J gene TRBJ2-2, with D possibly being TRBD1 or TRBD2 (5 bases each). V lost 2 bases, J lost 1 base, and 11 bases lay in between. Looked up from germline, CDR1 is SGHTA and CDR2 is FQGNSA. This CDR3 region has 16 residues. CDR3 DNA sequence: TGTGCCAGCAGCTTACGGGGCTTACTGAACACCGGGGAGCTGTTTTTT. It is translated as CASSLRGLLNTGELFF.

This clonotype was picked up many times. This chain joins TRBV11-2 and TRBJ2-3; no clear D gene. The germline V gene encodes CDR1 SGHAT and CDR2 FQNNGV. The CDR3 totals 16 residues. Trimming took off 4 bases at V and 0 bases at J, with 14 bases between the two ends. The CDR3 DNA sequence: TGTGCCAGCAGCTCCTTCTTAGCATCCAGCACAGATACGCAGTATTTT. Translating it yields CASSSFLASSTDTQYF.

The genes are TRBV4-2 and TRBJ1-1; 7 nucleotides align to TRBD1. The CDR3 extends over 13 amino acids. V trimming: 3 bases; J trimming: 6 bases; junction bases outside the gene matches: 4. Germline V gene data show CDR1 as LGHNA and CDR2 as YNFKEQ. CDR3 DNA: TGTGCCAGCAGCCACTTGGACAGGCCTGAAGCTTTCTTT. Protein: CASSHLDRPEAFF.

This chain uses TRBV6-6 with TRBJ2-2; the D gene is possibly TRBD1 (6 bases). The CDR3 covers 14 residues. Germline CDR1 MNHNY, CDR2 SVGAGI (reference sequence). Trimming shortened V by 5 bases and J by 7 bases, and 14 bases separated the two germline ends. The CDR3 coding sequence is TGTGCCAGCAGTAACAGGGTCGCGAACGGGGAGCTGTTTTTT. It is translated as CASSNRVANGELFF.

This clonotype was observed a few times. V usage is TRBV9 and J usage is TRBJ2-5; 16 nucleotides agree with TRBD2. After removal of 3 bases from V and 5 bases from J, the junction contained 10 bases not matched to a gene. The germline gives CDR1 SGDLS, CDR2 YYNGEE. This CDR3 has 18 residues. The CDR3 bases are TGTGCCAGCAGCGCTTCCGGGACTAGCGGGGGGGCTTGGGAGACCCAGTACTTC. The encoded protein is CASSASGTSGGAWETQYF.

In DNA, the CDR3 is TGTGCCAGCAGTTACCTCAATAGTAGGCGCAATCAGCCCCAGCATTTT. Protein sequence: CASSYLNSRRNQPQHF. The rearrangement uses TRBV6-2 or TRBV6-3 and TRBJ1-5; D gene uncertain. This CDR3 is 16 amino acids long. The V end was cut by 2 bases, the J end by 2 bases, with 13 bases between. Per germline, CDR1 MNHEY and CDR2 SVGEGT.

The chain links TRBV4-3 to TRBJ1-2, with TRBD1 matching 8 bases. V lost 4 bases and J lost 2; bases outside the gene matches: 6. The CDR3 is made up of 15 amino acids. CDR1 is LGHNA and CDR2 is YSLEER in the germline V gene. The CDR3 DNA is TGCGCCAGCAGCCTGGGACAGGTTGTAAACTATGGCTACACCTTC. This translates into CASSLGQVVNYGYTF.

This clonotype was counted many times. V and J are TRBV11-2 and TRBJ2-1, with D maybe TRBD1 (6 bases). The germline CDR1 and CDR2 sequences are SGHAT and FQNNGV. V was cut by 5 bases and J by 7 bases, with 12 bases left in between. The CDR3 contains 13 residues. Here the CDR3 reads CASSLGTLNEQFF. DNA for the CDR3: TGTGCCAGCAGCCTCGGGACATTGAATGAGCAGTTCTTC.

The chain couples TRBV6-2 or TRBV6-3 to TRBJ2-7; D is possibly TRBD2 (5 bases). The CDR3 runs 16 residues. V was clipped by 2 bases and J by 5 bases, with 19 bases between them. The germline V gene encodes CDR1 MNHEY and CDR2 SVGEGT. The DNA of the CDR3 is TGTGCCAGCAGTTACCCGAAGGCAGTGAGGGTAAACGAGCAGTACTTC. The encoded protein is CASSYPKAVRVNEQYF.

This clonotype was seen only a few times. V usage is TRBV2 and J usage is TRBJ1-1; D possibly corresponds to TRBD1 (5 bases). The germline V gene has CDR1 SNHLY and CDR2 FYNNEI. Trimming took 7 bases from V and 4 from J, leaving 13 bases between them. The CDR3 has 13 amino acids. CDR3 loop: CASKGNIGTEAFF. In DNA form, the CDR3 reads TGTGCCAGCAAGGGGAACATTGGCACTGAAGCTTTCTTT.

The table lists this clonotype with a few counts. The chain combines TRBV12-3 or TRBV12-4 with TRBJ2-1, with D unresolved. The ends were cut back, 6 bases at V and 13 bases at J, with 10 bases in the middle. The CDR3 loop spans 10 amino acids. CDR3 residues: CASRMKRQFF. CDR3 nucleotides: TGTGCCAGCAGAATGAAACGACAGTTCTTC.

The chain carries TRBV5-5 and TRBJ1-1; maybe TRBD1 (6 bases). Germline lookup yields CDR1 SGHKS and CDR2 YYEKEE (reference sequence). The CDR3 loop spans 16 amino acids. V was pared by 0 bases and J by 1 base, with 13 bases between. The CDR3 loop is CASSLGVGDKNTEAFF. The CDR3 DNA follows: TGTGCCAGCAGCTTGGGGGTTGGGGACAAGAACACTGAAGCTTTCTTT.

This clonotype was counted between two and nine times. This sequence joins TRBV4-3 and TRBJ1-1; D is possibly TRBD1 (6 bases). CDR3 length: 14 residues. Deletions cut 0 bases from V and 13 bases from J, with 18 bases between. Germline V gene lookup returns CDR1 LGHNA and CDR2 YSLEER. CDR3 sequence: CASSQEVGAARFFF. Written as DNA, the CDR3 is TGCGCCAGCAGCCAAGAGGTGGGGGCGGCCCGGTTTTTCTTT.

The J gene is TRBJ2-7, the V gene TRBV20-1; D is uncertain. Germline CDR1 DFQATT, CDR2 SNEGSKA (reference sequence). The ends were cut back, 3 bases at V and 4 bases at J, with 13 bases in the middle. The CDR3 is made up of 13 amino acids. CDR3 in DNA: TGCAGTGCTAGCCCACCCAACCGTTACGAGCAGTACTTC. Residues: CSASPPNRYEQYF.

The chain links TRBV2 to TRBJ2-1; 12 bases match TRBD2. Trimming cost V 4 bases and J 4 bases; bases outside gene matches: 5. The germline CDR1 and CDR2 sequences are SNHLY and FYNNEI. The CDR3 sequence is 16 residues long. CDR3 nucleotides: TGTGCCAGCAGTGGGAGAGGACTAGCGGGATACAATGAGCAGTTCTTC. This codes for CASSGRGLAGYNEQFF.

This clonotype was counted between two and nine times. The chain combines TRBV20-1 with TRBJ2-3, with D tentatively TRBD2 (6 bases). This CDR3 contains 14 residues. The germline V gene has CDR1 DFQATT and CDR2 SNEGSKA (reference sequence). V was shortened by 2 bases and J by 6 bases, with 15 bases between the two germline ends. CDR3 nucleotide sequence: TGCAGTGCTAGATTCGGGTCGGGGGAGGATACGCAGTATTTT. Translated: CSARFGSGEDTQYF.

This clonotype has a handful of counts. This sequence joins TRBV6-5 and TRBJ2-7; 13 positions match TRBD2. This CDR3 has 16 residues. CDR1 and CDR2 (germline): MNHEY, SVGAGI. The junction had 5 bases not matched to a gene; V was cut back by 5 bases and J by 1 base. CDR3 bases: TGTGCCAGCAGTCCCGGGACTAGCGGGGTATCCTACGAGCAGTACTTC. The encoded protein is CASSPGTSGVSYEQYF.

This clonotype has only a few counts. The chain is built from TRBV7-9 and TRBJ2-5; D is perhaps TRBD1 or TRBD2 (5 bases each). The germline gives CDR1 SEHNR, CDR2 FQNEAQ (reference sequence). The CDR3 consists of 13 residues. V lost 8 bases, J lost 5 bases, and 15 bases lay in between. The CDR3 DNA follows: TGTGCCAGCGCCCCCGGGGCCTGGGAGACCCAGTACTTC. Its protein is CASAPGAWETQYF.

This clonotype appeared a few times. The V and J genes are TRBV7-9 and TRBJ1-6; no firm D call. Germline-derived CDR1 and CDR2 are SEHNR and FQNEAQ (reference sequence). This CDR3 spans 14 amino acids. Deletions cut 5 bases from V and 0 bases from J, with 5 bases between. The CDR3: CASSQSSYNSPLHF. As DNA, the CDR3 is TGTGCCAGCAGCCAAAGCTCCTATAATTCACCCCTCCACTTT.

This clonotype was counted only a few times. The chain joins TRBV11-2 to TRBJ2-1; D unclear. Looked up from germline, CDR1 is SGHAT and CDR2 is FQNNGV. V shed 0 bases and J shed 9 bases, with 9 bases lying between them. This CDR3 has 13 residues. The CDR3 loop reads CASSLDLMGEQFF. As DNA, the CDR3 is TGTGCCAGCAGCTTAGATCTTATGGGTGAGCAGTTCTTC. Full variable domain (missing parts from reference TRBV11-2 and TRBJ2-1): EAGVAQSPRYKIIEKRQSVAFWCNPISGHATLYWYQQILGQGPKLLIQFQNNGVVDDSQLPKDRFSAERLKGVDSTLKIQPAKLEDSAVYLCASSLDLMGEQFFGPGTRLTVL.

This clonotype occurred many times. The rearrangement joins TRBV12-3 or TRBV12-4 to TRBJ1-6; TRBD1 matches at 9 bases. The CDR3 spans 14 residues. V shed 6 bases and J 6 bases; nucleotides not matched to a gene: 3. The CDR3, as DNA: TGTGCCAGCAGCCCGGACAGGGGTAATTCACCCCTCCACTTT. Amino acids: CASSPDRGNSPLHF.